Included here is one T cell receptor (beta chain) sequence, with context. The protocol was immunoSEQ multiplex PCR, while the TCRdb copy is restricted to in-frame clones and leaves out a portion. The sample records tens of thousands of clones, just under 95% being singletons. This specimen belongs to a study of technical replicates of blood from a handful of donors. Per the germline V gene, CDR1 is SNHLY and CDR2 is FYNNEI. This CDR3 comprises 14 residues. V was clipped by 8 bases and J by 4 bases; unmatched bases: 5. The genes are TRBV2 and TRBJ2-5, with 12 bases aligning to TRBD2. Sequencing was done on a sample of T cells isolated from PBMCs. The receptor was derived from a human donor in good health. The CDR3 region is CASGALAGGETQYF. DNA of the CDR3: TGTGCCAGCGGCGCACTAGCGGGAGGAGAGACCCAGTACTTC.